A single sample gave rise to the 9 T cell receptor beta chains below, sequenced in a study of Ad26.COV2.S vaccination and SARS-CoV-2 variants. Measured with immunoSEQ multiplex PCR; TCRdb has only the in-frame clones, and not every one. Counted here are 300,000 to 400,000 clones, 86% occurring once; the ten biggest clones make up 1.5% to 2.5%. The treatment denotes: roughly 18 received Ad26.COV2.S at low or high dose, single or two shots; roughly 5 received placebo; per-sample allocation not given. Collection of samples fell on day 63 after the first vaccine or placebo injection. Sequencing used peripheral blood, obtained in a trial of Ad26.COV2.S vaccine versus placebo. These receptors all come from a person aged 18 to 65 who received the Ad26.COV2.S COVID-19 vaccine or a placebo.

The genes are TRBV4-1 and TRBJ2-5; D not resolved. Trimming left V 0 bases short and J 2 bases short, with 25 bases between. CDR3 length: 20 amino acids. CDR1 and CDR2 from the germline V gene are MGHRA and YSYEKL. The CDR3 region is CASSQEGRLASLRLQETQYF. In nucleotides, the CDR3 is TGCGCCAGCAGCCAAGAAGGGCGGTTAGCTTCCCTCAGACTGCAAGAGACCCAGTACTTC.

The V gene is TRBV6-5, the J gene TRBJ1-2; D remains unclear. V shed 2 bases and J shed 6 bases, with 16 bases lying between them. Per germline, CDR1 MNHEY and CDR2 SVGAGI. This CDR3 contains 15 residues. The CDR3: CASSYRGSTADGYTF. CDR3 coding DNA: TGTGCCAGCAGTTACCGGGGATCTACGGCGGATGGCTACACCTTC.

This clone has a handful of counts. The chain couples TRBV14 to TRBJ1-6, with a possible D match to TRBD1 (6 bases). The germline gives CDR1 SGHDN, CDR2 FVKESK. The length of the CDR3 is 14 residues. The V and J ends lost 4 bases and 10 bases respectively, with 14 bases between them. Here the CDR3 DNA reads TGTGCCAGCAGCCGACAGGTGAAAGGATCACCCCTCCACTTT. Residues: CASSRQVKGSPLHF.

The chain carries TRBV7-8 and TRBJ2-7; 9 bases match TRBD1. The J segment lost 3 bases and the V segment lost 3 bases, leaving 6 bases of the junction unmatched. Germline V gene sequence: CDR1 SGHVS, CDR2 FQNEAQ. This CDR3 is built from 15 residues. Here the CDR3 DNA reads TGTGCCAGCAGCTTGTACAGGGGGCTCCACTACGAGCAGTACTTC. Protein product: CASSLYRGLHYEQYF.

CDR3 nucleotides: TGTGCCAGCAGTGCCGGCCTGGGACAGTACTCTGGAAACACCATATATTTT. Residues: CASSAGLGQYSGNTIYF. The chain joins TRBV25-1 to TRBJ1-3, with TRBD1 matching 7 bases. This CDR3 region has 17 residues. Germline V gives CDR1 MGHDK, CDR2 SYGVNS. Trimming removed 4 bases from V and 0 bases from J; junction bases left unmatched: 9. Combining the CDR3 with reference TRBV25-1 and TRBJ1-3 gives the whole variable domain EADIYQTPRYLVIGTGKKITLECSQTMGHDKMYWYQQDPGMELHLIHYSYGVNSTEKGDLSSESTVSRIRTEHFPLTLESARPSHTSQYLCASSAGLGQYSGNTIYFGEGSWLTVV.

This clone is a singleton in its sample. The chain couples TRBV3-1 (or the pseudogene TRBV3-2) to TRBJ2-1; either TRBD1 or TRBD2 may fit D (5 bases each). Germline V gene sequence: CDR1 LGHDT, CDR2 YNNKEL (reference sequence). This CDR3 has 16 residues. V was shortened by 1 base and J by 3 bases, with 13 bases between the two germline ends. The CDR3 is CASSQGTGTFYNEQFF. The CDR3 DNA sequence: TGTGCCAGCAGCCAAGGGACCGGGACCTTCTACAATGAGCAGTTCTTC.

The chain couples TRBV7-9 to TRBJ2-1; D gene uncertain. Germline assignment: CDR1 SEHNR and CDR2 FQNEAQ (reference sequence). This CDR3 spans 12 amino acids. V lost 5 bases and J lost 8, with 10 bases in between. Written as DNA, the CDR3 is TGTGCCAGCAGCGTGCGAATAGATGAGCAGTTCTTC. Its protein product is CASSVRIDEQFF.

V usage is TRBV7-3 and J usage is TRBJ1-1; D is unclear. From germline, CDR1 is SGHTA and CDR2 FQGTGA. The ends were cut back, 3 bases at V and 9 bases at J, with 11 bases in the middle. The CDR3 contains 12 residues. CDR3 in amino acids: CASSLGGDQAFF. In DNA form, the CDR3 reads TGTGCCAGCAGCTTGGGTGGCGACCAAGCTTTCTTT.

The chain joins TRBV4-1 to TRBJ2-1; 7 nucleotides line up with TRBD2. Germline CDR1 and CDR2: MGHRA and YSYEKL. V was clipped by 0 bases and J by 3 bases; unmatched bases: 2. The CDR3 has 15 amino acids. The DNA of the CDR3 is TGCGCCAGCAGCCAAGATGGGGGGGACTACAATGAGCAGTTCTTC. Translation gives CASSQDGGDYNEQFF.